This T cell receptor (beta chain) was sequenced during a study of blood T cell repertoires in COVID-19. Study background: Italy, Spain and the United States were the sources of the convalescent and acute COVID-19 samples. From T cells, B-cell-depleted T cells, or PBMCs came the material, which was cDNA or gDNA.

Study processing details: Amplification from reference gene primers served as the basis for estimated nucleated cell counts. The data were produced by immunoSEQ multiplex PCR, yet TCRdb's version contains in-frame clones alone and is incomplete. V and J calls and clone size are as listed in that table; D and trimming were resolved from the DNA. The sample records roughly 100,000 clones, about nine tenths being singletons. The Seattle site enrolled patients during active infection and followed them longitudinally. Trimming removed 0 bases from V and 5 bases from J, with 9 bases in between. This CDR3 contains 14 residues. Germline values: CDR1 SGDLS, CDR2 YYNGEE.

V is TRBV9 and J is TRBJ2-1; D unclear. Sequenced: peripheral blood. This clonotype was sampled from a woman in her forties or fifties with COVID-19, enrolled during active disease. The DNA of the CDR3 is TGTGCCAGCAGCGTAGTGGCGGAAAACAATGAGCAGTTCTTC. Its translation is CASSVVAENNEQFF.